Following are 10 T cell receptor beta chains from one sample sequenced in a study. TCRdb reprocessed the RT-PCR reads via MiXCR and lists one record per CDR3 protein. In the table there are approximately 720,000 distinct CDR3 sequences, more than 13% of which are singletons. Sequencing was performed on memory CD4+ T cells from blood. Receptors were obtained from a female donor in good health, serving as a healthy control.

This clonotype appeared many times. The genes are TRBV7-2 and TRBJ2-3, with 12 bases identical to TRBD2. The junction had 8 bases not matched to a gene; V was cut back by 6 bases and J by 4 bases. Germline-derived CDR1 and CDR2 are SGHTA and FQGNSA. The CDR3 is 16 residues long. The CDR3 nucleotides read TGTGCCAGCAGAGGGCCTAGCGGGAGGGTTCCAGATACGCAGTATTTT. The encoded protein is CASRGPSGRVPDTQYF.

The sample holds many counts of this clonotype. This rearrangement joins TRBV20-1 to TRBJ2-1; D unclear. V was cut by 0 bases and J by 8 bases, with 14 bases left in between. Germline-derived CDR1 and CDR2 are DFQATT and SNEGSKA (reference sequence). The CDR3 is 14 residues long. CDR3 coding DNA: TGCAGTGCTAGAGACCCCCGCAGTTCCGATGAGCAGTTCTTC. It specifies CSARDPRSSDEQFF.

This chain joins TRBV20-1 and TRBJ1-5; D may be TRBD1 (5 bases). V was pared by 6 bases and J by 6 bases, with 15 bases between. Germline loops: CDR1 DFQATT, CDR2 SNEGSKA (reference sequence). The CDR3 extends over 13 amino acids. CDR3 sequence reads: CSASRQGGQPQHF. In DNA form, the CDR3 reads TGCAGTGCGAGTCGGCAGGGTGGTCAGCCCCAGCATTTT.

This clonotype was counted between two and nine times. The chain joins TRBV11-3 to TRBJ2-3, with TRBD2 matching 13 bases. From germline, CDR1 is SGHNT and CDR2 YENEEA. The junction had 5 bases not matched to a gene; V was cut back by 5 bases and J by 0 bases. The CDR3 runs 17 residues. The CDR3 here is CASSAGTSGTSTDTQYF. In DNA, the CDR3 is TGTGCCAGCAGCGCAGGGACTAGCGGGACGAGCACAGATACGCAGTATTTT.

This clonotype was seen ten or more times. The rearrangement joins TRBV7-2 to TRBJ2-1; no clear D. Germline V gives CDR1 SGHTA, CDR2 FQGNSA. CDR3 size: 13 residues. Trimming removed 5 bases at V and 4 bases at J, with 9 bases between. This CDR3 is CASSLASYNEQFF. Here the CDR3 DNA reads TGTGCCAGCAGCCTTGCTTCATACAATGAGCAGTTCTTC.

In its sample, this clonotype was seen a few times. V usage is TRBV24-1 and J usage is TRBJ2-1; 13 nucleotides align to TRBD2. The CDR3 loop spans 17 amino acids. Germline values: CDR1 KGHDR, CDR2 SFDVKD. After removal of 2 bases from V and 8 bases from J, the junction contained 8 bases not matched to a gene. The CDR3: CATSDSQLAGGPHEQFF. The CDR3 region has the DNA TGTGCCACCAGTGATTCCCAACTAGCGGGAGGGCCACATGAGCAGTTCTTC.

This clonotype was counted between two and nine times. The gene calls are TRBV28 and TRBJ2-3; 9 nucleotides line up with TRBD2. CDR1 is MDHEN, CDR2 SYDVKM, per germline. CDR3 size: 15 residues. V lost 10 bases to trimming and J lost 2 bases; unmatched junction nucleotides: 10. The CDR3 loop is CATASSGTDTDTQYF. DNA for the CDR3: TGTGCCACAGCCTCTAGCGGGACGGACACAGATACGCAGTATTTT. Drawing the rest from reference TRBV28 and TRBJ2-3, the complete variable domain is DVKVTQSSRYLVKRTGEKVFLECVQDMDHENMFWYRQDPGLGLRLIYFSYDVKMKEKGDIPEGYSVSREKKERFSLILESASTNQTSMYLCATASSGTDTDTQYFGPGTRLTVL.

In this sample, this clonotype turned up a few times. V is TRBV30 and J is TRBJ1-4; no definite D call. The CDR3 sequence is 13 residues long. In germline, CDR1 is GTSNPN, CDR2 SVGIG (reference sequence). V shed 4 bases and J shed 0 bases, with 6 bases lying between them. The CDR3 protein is CAWMGATNEKLFF. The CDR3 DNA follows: TGTGCCTGGATGGGTGCAACTAATGAAAAACTGTTTTTT.

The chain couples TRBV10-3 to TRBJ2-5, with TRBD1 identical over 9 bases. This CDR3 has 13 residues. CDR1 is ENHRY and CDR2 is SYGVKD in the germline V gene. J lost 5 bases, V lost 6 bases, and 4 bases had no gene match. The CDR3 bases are TGTGCCATCAGACAGGGGGCTGGGGAGACCCAGTACTTC. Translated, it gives CAIRQGAGETQYF.

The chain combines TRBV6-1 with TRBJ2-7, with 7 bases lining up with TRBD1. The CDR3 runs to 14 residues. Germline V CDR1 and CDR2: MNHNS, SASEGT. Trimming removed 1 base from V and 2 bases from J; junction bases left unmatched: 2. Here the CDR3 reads CASSEGTGPYEQYF. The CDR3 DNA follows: TGTGCCAGCAGTGAAGGGACAGGTCCCTACGAGCAGTACTTC.